Listed here are 7 T cell receptor beta chains from one sample, sequenced in a study of cytomegalovirus exposure and HLA in healthy donors. The PCR employed 60 Vbeta primers together with 13 Jbeta primers. Assay: immunoSEQ multiplex PCR; the TCRdb copy retains only in-frame clones and omits some. The sample records 150,000 to 200,000 clones, roughly 80% being singletons. The sample consisted of PBMCs. The receptor set was obtained from a male donor in good health and CMV-seronegative.

This clone came up once. The J gene is TRBJ2-6, the V gene TRBV28, with a possible D match to TRBD1 (6 bases). The V end was cut by 6 bases, the J end by 2 bases, with 11 bases between. This CDR3 has 15 amino acids. The germline gives CDR1 MDHEN, CDR2 SYDVKM. CDR3 nucleotides: TGTGCCAGCAGATCCGCAGGGGCTGGGGCCAACGTCCTGACTTTC. Translation gives CASRSAGAGANVLTF.

CDR3 in amino acids: CAIIEGGKQYF. In DNA form, the CDR3 reads TGTGCCATCATCGAAGGGGGCAAGCAGTACTTC. The chain links TRBV10-3 to TRBJ2-7, with TRBD1 matching over 7 bases. The CDR3 extends over 11 amino acids. Losses at the gene ends were 7 bases for V and 8 bases for J; bases not matched to a gene: 5. Germline V gene lookup returns CDR1 ENHRY and CDR2 SYGVKD.

The J gene is TRBJ2-7, the V gene TRBV5-5; 9 bases are shared with TRBD1. Germline CDR1 is SGHKS and CDR2 is YYEKEE (reference sequence). V was clipped by 4 bases and J by 3 bases; unmatched bases: 8. The CDR3 loop spans 15 amino acids. This CDR3 is CASSQPGQGVYEQYF. The CDR3 nucleotides read TGTGCCAGCAGCCAGCCGGGACAGGGAGTCTACGAGCAGTACTTC.

This chain uses TRBV7-2 with TRBJ2-7, with 10 bases fitting TRBD2. The CDR3 has 18 amino acids. Germline CDR1 SGHTA, CDR2 FQGNSA. The V segment lost 5 bases and the J segment 3 bases; nucleotides outside the gene matches: 16. In nucleotides, the CDR3 is TGTGCCAGCAGCCGTAGCGGGGGGTACGGGTTTACGGACTACGAGCAGTACTTC. This gives the protein CASSRSGGYGFTDYEQYF.

This clone was seen a handful of times. The chain links TRBV5-1 to TRBJ2-2, with D possibly matching TRBD1 (5 bases). In germline, CDR1 is SGHRS, CDR2 YFSETQ. The CDR3 loop spans 15 amino acids. The V end was cut by 0 bases, the J end by 0 bases, with 6 bases between. CDR3 protein: CASSLGTTNTGELFF. The CDR3 region has the DNA TGCGCCAGCAGCTTGGGGACAACGAACACCGGGGAGCTGTTTTTT.

The V gene is TRBV7-3, the J gene TRBJ2-7; possibly TRBD2 for D (6 bases). CDR1 and CDR2 (germline): SGHTA, FQGTGA. V was pared by 5 bases and J by 2 bases, with 16 bases between. The CDR3 has 15 amino acids. The CDR3 coding sequence is TGTGCCAGCAGCCCGTACGGGACTGATCCCTACGAGCAGTACTTC. Its translation: CASSPYGTDPYEQYF.

This clone has a handful of counts. The chain recombines TRBV9 with TRBJ2-1, with D perhaps matching TRBD2 (6 bases). The CDR3 totals 14 residues. Germline CDR1 SGDLS, CDR2 YYNGEE. Trimming left V 8 bases short and J 2 bases short, with 14 bases between. CDR3 protein: CASAPGGTYNEQFF. CDR3 nucleotides: TGTGCCAGTGCGCCCGGGGGAACCTACAATGAGCAGTTCTTC.